The 30 T cell receptor beta chains below all came from one sample that was sequenced in a study of CD8 T cells in Susac syndrome. An amount of RNA that ranged from roughly 0.5 to 1 ug was reverse transcribed with random hexamers. TCRdb called the immunoSEQ multiplex PCR reads again in MiXCR, with one record for every CDR3 protein. The repertoire holds 150,000 to 200,000 distinct CDR3 sequences, approximately 95% seen once, with about 0.089% in the top ten. Sequenced input: CD4+ T cells from PBMCs. The source of these receptors is a human donor with multiple sclerosis.

The V call is TRBV6-5, the J call TRBJ1-2; D may be TRBD1 (6 bases). Trimming took off 5 bases at V and 8 bases at J, with 18 bases between the two ends. The germline V gene encodes CDR1 MNHEY and CDR2 SVGAGI. This CDR3 comprises 14 residues. The CDR3 DNA is TGTGCCAGCAGTATAAGAAGGGCCAGGGGCGGCTACACCTTC. Protein sequence: CASSIRRARGGYTF.

The chain recombines TRBV7-9 with TRBJ1-3; D remains ambiguous. CDR3 size: 15 residues. In germline, CDR1 is SEHNR, CDR2 FQNEAQ (reference sequence). V dropped 5 bases and J dropped 2 bases, with 13 bases sitting between them. The CDR3 spells CASSPLNEAGNTIYF. CDR3 DNA: TGTGCCAGCAGCCCATTAAACGAGGCTGGAAACACCATATATTTT.

The rearrangement links TRBV18 to TRBJ1-2; a weak D match, TRBD1 (5 bases). This CDR3 region has 14 residues. Trimming took off 3 bases at V and 4 bases at J, with 12 bases between the two ends. CDR1 and CDR2 (germline): KGHSH, LQKENI. The DNA of the CDR3 is TGTGCCAGCTCACCTCCCGGGACGGGCTATGGCTACACCTTC. Protein sequence: CASSPPGTGYGYTF.

The CDR3 DNA is TGCGCCAGCAGCGTGACCGGGACTGGCTACGAGCAGTACTTC. Residues: CASSVTGTGYEQYF. The chain recombines TRBV5-1 with TRBJ2-7; the D gene is possibly TRBD2 (6 bases). The CDR3 extends over 14 amino acids. The germline CDR1 and CDR2 sequences are SGHRS and YFSETQ. Trimming pared 4 bases from V and 3 bases from J, leaving 14 bases between.

In DNA form, the CDR3 reads TGTGCCAGCAGCTCACCAGGGACCGCTGGGGCCAACGTCCTGACTTTC. Its protein product is CASSSPGTAGANVLTF. V gene TRBV3-1 combines with J gene TRBJ2-6; D may correspond to TRBD1 or TRBD2 (5 bases each). The CDR3 runs to 16 residues. Germline V CDR1 and CDR2: LGHDT, YNNKEL (reference sequence). Trimming took off 5 bases at V and 2 bases at J, with 13 bases between the two ends.

The rearrangement joins TRBV2 to TRBJ2-4; 9 nucleotides agree with TRBD1. The J segment lost 8 bases and the V segment lost 0 bases, leaving 8 bases of the junction unmatched. This CDR3 contains 16 residues. CDR1 is SNHLY and CDR2 is FYNNEI in the germline V gene. CDR3 coding DNA: TGTGCCAGCAGTGAAGCGAACCCGGGACAGGGTTACATTCAGTACTTC. Protein product: CASSEANPGQGYIQYF.

The chain has TRBV28 and TRBJ2-2, with D possibly being TRBD1 (6 bases). The CDR3 spans 14 residues. Germline V lookup: CDR1 MDHEN, CDR2 SYDVKM. V was shortened by 6 bases and J by 11 bases, with 19 bases between the two germline ends. Here the CDR3 reads CASRPIKDRPELFF. CDR3 in DNA: TGTGCCAGCAGACCAATTAAAGACAGGCCCGAGCTGTTTTTT.

This rearrangement joins TRBV12-3 or TRBV12-4 to TRBJ2-7; 7 nucleotides match TRBD1. This CDR3 contains 14 residues. J gave up 3 bases and V 6 bases, and 8 bases lay outside the gene matches. In nucleotides, the CDR3 is TGTGCCAGCAGGGCTGGACAGGTTGTCTACGAGCAGTACTTC. Translating it yields CASRAGQVVYEQYF.

This rearrangement joins TRBV5-4 to TRBJ2-7; 12 bases are shared with TRBD2. The CDR3 sequence is 17 residues long. J was trimmed by 9 bases and V by 4 bases; bases with no gene match: 17. Germline CDR1 reads SGHNT; CDR2 reads YYREEE (reference sequence). CDR3 DNA sequence: TGTGCCAGCAGCCAGGACGGACTAGCGGGAAGGGACCGGGGGCAGTACTTC. This codes for CASSQDGLAGRDRGQYF.

On this clonotype itself: At one end the junction does not follow the germline gene, possibly because of a read error. V is TRBV29-1 and J is TRBJ2-3, with 9 bases that match TRBD1. CDR3 length: 14 amino acids. Germline assignment: CDR1 SQVTM and CDR2 ANQGSEA. CDR3 in amino acids: CSVEGQGSTDTQYF. CDR3 DNA: TGCAGCGTCGAAGGACAGGGGAGCACAGATACGCAGTATTTT.

The J gene is TRBJ2-4, the V gene TRBV7-9; TRBD1 might be the D (5 bases). Trimming left V 3 bases short and J 9 bases short, with 12 bases between. The germline V gene has CDR1 SEHNR and CDR2 FQNEAQ (reference sequence). The CDR3 covers 13 residues. For the CDR3, the DNA is TGTGCCAGCAGCTTCCTCAGCCAGGGCATTCAGTACTTC. Protein: CASSFLSQGIQYF.

CDR3 sequence: CASSLGVGGSNQPQHF. Here the CDR3 DNA reads TGTGCCAGCAGTTTGGGGGTTGGGGGAAGCAATCAGCCCCAGCATTTT. The chain has TRBV12-3 or TRBV12-4 and TRBJ1-5, with D perhaps TRBD1 (5 bases). Trimming pared 3 bases from V and 1 base from J, leaving 13 bases between. The CDR3 sequence is 16 residues long.

This clonotype came up once. The chain has TRBV29-1 and TRBJ2-7, with 10 bases aligning to TRBD1. Germline-derived CDR1 and CDR2 are SQVTM and ANQGSEA. Trimming removed 6 bases from V and 2 bases from J; junction bases left unmatched: 4. This CDR3 has 13 amino acids. The CDR3 protein is CSVRDRGPYEQYF. CDR3 nucleotides: TGCAGCGTCCGGGACAGGGGACCCTACGAGCAGTACTTC.

The chain joins TRBV20-1 to TRBJ2-3, with a possible D match to TRBD2 (6 bases). The V gene's germline CDR1 is DFQATT and CDR2 SNEGSKA (reference sequence). The CDR3 is 13 residues long. V dropped 6 bases and J dropped 2 bases, with 12 bases sitting between them. The CDR3 bases are TGCAGTGCAAACCGACTAGTCACAGATACGCAGTATTTT. Protein product: CSANRLVTDTQYF.

The chain has TRBV9 and TRBJ2-7, with 10 bases aligning to TRBD1. After removal of 3 bases from V and 6 bases from J, the junction contained 12 bases not matched to a gene. The CDR3 length is 16 residues. The V gene's germline CDR1 is SGDLS and CDR2 YYNGEE. CDR3 amino acids: CASSAVGGTGDTEQYF. DNA of the CDR3: TGTGCCAGCAGCGCCGTCGGAGGGACAGGGGATACCGAGCAGTACTTC.

V and J are TRBV5-1 and TRBJ2-1, with TRBD2 as a possible D gene (6 bases). The CDR3 length is 16 residues. Between the trimmed V and J ends, which lost 4 bases and 7 bases, there was a span of 21 bases. Germline-derived CDR1 and CDR2 are SGHRS and YFSETQ. DNA for the CDR3: TGCGCCAGCAGCCTCGGGGACGGGAGACTCGAGAATGAGCAGTTCTTC. Translation: CASSLGDGRLENEQFF.

The chain links TRBV5-4 to TRBJ1-1; D gene ambiguous. Trimming left V 2 bases short and J 9 bases short, with 14 bases between. The CDR3 consists of 13 residues. Germline V CDR1 and CDR2: SGHNT, YYREEE (reference sequence). The DNA of the CDR3 is TGTGCCAGCAGCTTAGTATTGGGGTCTAAAGCTTTCTTT. Amino acids: CASSLVLGSKAFF. Based on the CDR3 plus reference TRBV5-4 and TRBJ1-1, the full variable domain is ETGVTQSPTHLIKTRGQQVTLRCSSQSGHNTVSWYQQALGQGPQFIFQYYREEENGRGNFPPRFSGLQFPNYSSELNVNALELDDSALYLCASSLVLGSKAFFGQGTRLTVV.

The V and J genes are TRBV21-1 and TRBJ2-2. TRBV21-1 is designated a pseudogene. This CDR3 comprises 12 residues. This CDR3 reads CASSNGPRKLFF. CDR3 sequence (DNA): TGTGCCAGCAGCAATGGTCCTCGCAAGCTGTTTTTT.

V is TRBV7-3 and J is TRBJ2-5, with D perhaps TRBD1 or TRBD2 (5 bases each). The CDR3 spans 15 residues. Trimming took 5 bases from V and 5 from J, leaving 18 bases between them. Germline CDR1 reads SGHTA; CDR2 reads FQGTGA. The CDR3 spells CASSPRGSSVETQYF. The CDR3 DNA sequence: TGTGCCAGCAGCCCGAGGGGTAGCTCCGTCGAGACCCAGTACTTC.

DNA for the CDR3: TGTGCCAGCAGCTTCAGTTGGGGCAATGAGCAGTTCTTC. Protein product: CASSFSWGNEQFF. This chain uses TRBV7-2 with TRBJ2-1; D gene ambiguous. Trimming left V 3 bases short and J 6 bases short, with 9 bases between. CDR1 is SGHTA, CDR2 FQGNSA, per germline. The CDR3 runs to 13 residues.

Turning to this clonotype: The germline gene is not matched at one end of the junction; a read error may be the cause. The V and J genes are TRBV5-4 and TRBJ2-5; TRBD2 aligns across 8 bases. The CDR3 has 16 amino acids. Germline CDR1 and CDR2: SGHNT and YYREEE (reference sequence). The CDR3: CASSLGSGAGEETQYF. CDR3 nucleotides: TGTGCCAGCAGTTTGGGGAGCGGAGCGGGAGAAGAGACCCAGTACTTC. Using reference TRBV5-4 and TRBJ2-5 for the parts outside the CDR3, the full variable domain is ETGVTQSPTHLIKTRGQQVTLRCSSQSGHNTVSWYQQALGQGPQFIFQYYREEENGRGNFPPRFSGLQFPNYSSELNVNALELDDSALYLCASSLGSGAGEETQYFGPGTRLLVL.

J is TRBJ2-1 and V is TRBV19; D gene ambiguous. Germline CDR1 and CDR2: LNHDA and SQIVND (reference sequence). Trimming removed 8 bases at V and 8 bases at J, with 22 bases between. The CDR3 sequence is 15 residues long. CDR3 loop: CASRPRPGYGHEQFF. CDR3 in DNA: TGTGCCAGTCGACCACGACCCGGCTACGGGCATGAGCAGTTCTTC.

This clonotype appeared once. V gene TRBV6-5 combines with J gene TRBJ2-1; TRBD2 agrees at 12 bases. J lost 4 bases, V lost 6 bases, and 4 bases had no gene match. CDR3 length equals 15 residues. In germline, CDR1 is MNHEY, CDR2 SVGAGI. CDR3 sequence (DNA): TGTGCCAGCAGCTCGGGACTAGCGGGTTACAATGAGCAGTTCTTC. It specifies CASSSGLAGYNEQFF.

V is TRBV3-1 and J is TRBJ2-3; either TRBD1 or TRBD2 may supply D (5 bases each). The V and J ends lost 4 bases and 5 bases respectively, with 10 bases between them. This CDR3 comprises 13 residues. Germline V gene lookup returns CDR1 LGHDT and CDR2 YNNKEL (reference sequence). CDR3 in DNA: TGTGCCAGCAGCCTGGGGGAACGAGATACGCAGTATTTT. It codes for CASSLGERDTQYF.

The chain recombines TRBV27 with TRBJ1-1, with TRBD1 as a possible D gene (5 bases). The germline gives CDR1 MNHEY, CDR2 SMNVEV (reference sequence). The V gene lost 8 bases and the J gene lost 7 bases, with 20 bases spanning the gap. This CDR3 spans 14 amino acids. The CDR3 DNA reads as TGTGCCAGCTTCCGCGGGGGTGGTGTGGGTGAAGCTTTCTTT. It translates to CASFRGGGVGEAFF.

This clonotype showed up just once. The chain is built from TRBV7-9 and TRBJ1-2; 10 nucleotides match TRBD1. CDR1 SEHNR and CDR2 FQNEAQ come from the germline V gene (reference sequence). The CDR3 is 14 amino acids. J lost 7 bases, V lost 5 bases, and 7 bases had no gene match. The DNA for the CDR3 is TGTGCCAGCAGCGTGGACAGGGGGATCGTTGGCTACACCTTC. Residues: CASSVDRGIVGYTF.

CDR3 coding DNA: TGTGCCAGCACTCGAACGGGCCTGGGATATACGCAGTATTTT. It specifies CASTRTGLGYTQYF. The gene calls are TRBV3-1 and TRBJ2-3; no firm D call. V was clipped by 7 bases and J by 7 bases, with 18 bases between them. The CDR3 has 14 residues. The V gene's germline CDR1 is LGHDT and CDR2 YNNKEL (reference sequence).

J is TRBJ1-1 and V is TRBV6-1; the D is unclear. V was clipped by 5 bases and J by 1 base, with 8 bases between them. The CDR3 contains 13 residues. Looked up from germline, CDR1 is MNHNS and CDR2 is SASEGT. As DNA, the CDR3 is TGTGCCAGCAGTTCTAGGTCGAACACTGAAGCTTTCTTT. Protein: CASSSRSNTEAFF.

The chain recombines TRBV4-3 with TRBJ1-2; a possible D gene is TRBD1 (5 bases). Germline loops: CDR1 LGHNA, CDR2 YSLEER. The CDR3 length is 14 residues. Trimming left V 0 bases short and J 6 bases short, with 11 bases between. The CDR3 loop reads CASSQDRRAHGYTF. The CDR3 bases are TGCGCCAGCAGCCAAGATCGCAGGGCTCATGGCTACACCTTC.

The V and J genes are TRBV20-1 and TRBJ2-5; TRBD2 agrees at 7 bases. Germline V gene data show CDR1 as DFQATT and CDR2 as SNEGSKA (reference sequence). V was clipped by 3 bases and J by 0 bases; unmatched bases: 7. The CDR3 extends over 15 amino acids. CDR3 sequence (DNA): TGCAGTGCTAGGATAGCTAGCGGAGACCAAGAGACCCAGTACTTC. This codes for CSARIASGDQETQYF.